These 21 T cell receptor beta chains were all obtained from the same sample, sequenced in a study of blood T cell repertoires in COVID-19. Data came from immunoSEQ multiplex PCR; TCRdb stores just in-frame clones and leaves some out. Here the sample spans under 150,000 clones, about four fifths being singletons. The sequenced material came from peripheral blood. These receptors came from a woman aged 55-69 years with acute or convalescent COVID-19.

The rearrangement uses TRBV4-1 and TRBJ2-7; 11 nucleotides match TRBD1. V trimming: 1 base; J trimming: 2 bases; junction bases outside the gene matches: 4. Germline CDR1 reads MGHRA; CDR2 reads YSYEKL. This CDR3 contains 16 residues. CDR3 nucleotide sequence: TGCGCCAGCAGCCAAGGTCGGGGACAGGGGGCCTACGAGCAGTACTTC. This translates into CASSQGRGQGAYEQYF.

The rearrangement joins TRBV9 to TRBJ1-2, with D hard to call. The CDR3 extends over 11 amino acids. Germline V gives CDR1 SGDLS, CDR2 YYNGEE. The V gene lost 0 bases and the J gene lost 14 bases, with 11 bases spanning the gap. The CDR3 sequence is CASSVEWRWTF. The CDR3 DNA is TGTGCCAGCAGCGTAGAGTGGCGGTGGACCTTC.

The chain recombines TRBV28 with TRBJ2-3; 11 nucleotides agree with TRBD2. The V and J ends lost 3 bases and 6 bases, in that order; junction bases with no gene match: 5. The CDR3 loop spans 15 amino acids. Germline V lookup: CDR1 MDHEN, CDR2 SYDVKM. The CDR3 DNA is TGTGCCAGCAGTTTGGGGCTAGCGGGAGGCGATACGCAGTATTTT. It codes for CASSLGLAGGDTQYF.

The chain links TRBV12-3 or TRBV12-4 to TRBJ1-6; D is perhaps TRBD1 (5 bases). With 2 bases removed from V and 8 bases from J, the gap between germline ends came to 7 bases. This CDR3 is built from 13 residues. CDR3 nucleotide sequence: TGTGCCAGCAGTTTACAGGGTTATTCACCCCTCCACTTT. This codes for CASSLQGYSPLHF.

The V and J genes are TRBV7-3 and TRBJ2-2, with D maybe TRBD2 (6 bases). The CDR3 consists of 15 residues. CDR1 SGHTA and CDR2 FQGTGA come from the germline V gene. Trimming pared 4 bases from V and 8 bases from J, leaving 17 bases between. This CDR3 is CASSSGTLGLGELFF. The CDR3 DNA reads TGTGCCAGCAGCTCCGGGACTTTGGGTTTGGGGGAGCTGTTTTTT.

The rearrangement links TRBV30 to TRBJ1-1; D possibly corresponds to TRBD1 (6 bases). This CDR3 is 12 amino acids long. Trimming took off 6 bases at V and 8 bases at J, with 16 bases between the two ends. CDR1 and CDR2 (germline): GTSNPN, SVGIG (reference sequence). The CDR3 spells CACDRPTGEAFF. CDR3 sequence (DNA): TGTGCCTGCGACAGGCCAACGGGGGAAGCTTTCTTT.

The chain couples TRBV19 to TRBJ1-2, with 7 positions matching TRBD1. Germline V gives CDR1 LNHDA, CDR2 SQIVND (reference sequence). The J segment lost 8 bases and the V segment lost 7 bases, leaving 10 bases of the junction unmatched. The CDR3 has 13 residues. CDR3 amino acids: CASTPDRAFGYTF. In DNA form, the CDR3 reads TGTGCCAGTACCCCCGACAGGGCGTTCGGCTACACCTTC.

This clone appeared a single time. The chain carries TRBV4-1 and TRBJ1-1, with D possibly matching TRBD1 (5 bases). Trimming took 2 bases from V and 5 from J, leaving 15 bases between them. CDR1 is MGHRA and CDR2 is YSYEKL in the germline V gene. The length of the CDR3 is 15 residues. In DNA form, the CDR3 reads TGCGCCAGCAGCCAACCCAGGGCCACGGGTACTGAAGCTTTCTTT. The encoded protein is CASSQPRATGTEAFF.

This clone was seen more than once but under ten times. J is TRBJ1-4 and V is TRBV29-1; TRBD1 matches at 8 bases. V trimming: 4 bases; J trimming: 12 bases; junction bases outside the gene matches: 13. Germline assignment: CDR1 SQVTM and CDR2 ANQGSEA. The CDR3 is 14 amino acids. The chain's CDR3 is CSVAKDRAYGELFF. The CDR3, as DNA: TGCAGCGTTGCCAAGGACAGGGCATACGGGGAACTGTTTTTT.

The table lists this clone with a few counts. The rearrangement joins TRBV3-1 (or the pseudogene TRBV3-2) to TRBJ2-7, with a tentative D call TRBD2 (6 bases). CDR1 is LGHDT and CDR2 is YNNKEL in the germline V gene (reference sequence). The CDR3 covers 13 residues. V lost 7 bases and J lost 3, with 13 bases in between. CDR3 region: CASKNLGGYEQYF. CDR3 DNA: TGTGCCAGCAAAAACCTGGGAGGCTACGAGCAGTACTTC.

The CDR3 DNA reads TGTGCCAGCAGTACCGGACAGGGATGGAGCACTGAAGCTTTCTTT. Protein sequence: CASSTGQGWSTEAFF. This chain joins TRBV6-5 and TRBJ1-1, with 8 nucleotides matching TRBD1. Germline V gene data show CDR1 as MNHEY and CDR2 as SVGAGI. This CDR3 has 15 amino acids. The junction had 9 bases not matched to a gene; V was cut back by 5 bases and J by 4 bases.

The rearrangement links TRBV5-4 to TRBJ2-3, with 10 bases that match TRBD2. CDR1 and CDR2 (germline): SGHNT, YYREEE (reference sequence). This CDR3 spans 13 amino acids. Trimming took 4 bases from V and 6 from J; bases not matched to a gene: 2. This CDR3 reads CASSLAGVDTQYF. The CDR3 nucleotides read TGTGCCAGCAGCCTAGCGGGAGTCGATACGCAGTATTTT.

The V and J genes are TRBV7-2 and TRBJ1-2; D remains unclear. The ends were cut back, 8 bases at V and 8 bases at J, with 18 bases in the middle. The CDR3 contains 13 residues. Germline V lookup: CDR1 SGHTA, CDR2 FQGNSA. The CDR3 protein is CASGRGKIYGYTF. The CDR3 DNA follows: TGTGCCAGCGGCCGGGGAAAAATTTACGGCTACACCTTC.

The J gene is TRBJ2-1, the V gene TRBV27; TRBD2 agrees at 8 bases. The CDR3 loop spans 17 amino acids. Looked up from germline, CDR1 is MNHEY and CDR2 is SMNVEV (reference sequence). Germline trimming cut 8 bases from V and 6 bases from J; bases unmatched to any gene: 18. CDR3 sequence: CASDPFSPRSGGNEQFF. The CDR3 DNA is TGTGCCAGCGATCCATTCAGTCCCCGAAGCGGGGGCAATGAGCAGTTCTTC.

J is TRBJ2-7 and V is TRBV20-1; 10 nucleotides line up with TRBD2. After removal of 3 bases from V and 4 bases from J, the junction contained 9 bases not matched to a gene. The CDR3 totals 15 residues. The germline CDR1 and CDR2 sequences are DFQATT and SNEGSKA (reference sequence). The CDR3 reads CSASASGRQEYEQYF. CDR3 DNA: TGCAGTGCTAGTGCTAGCGGGAGACAGGAGTACGAGCAGTACTTC.

This chain joins TRBV12-3 or TRBV12-4 and TRBJ2-1; D gene ambiguous. V was shortened by 5 bases and J by 7 bases, with 12 bases between the two germline ends. CDR3 length: 13 amino acids. The CDR3, as DNA: TGTGCCAGCAGTCTCCGGAGCTGGAATGAGCAGTTCTTC. Protein: CASSLRSWNEQFF.

The chain has TRBV28 and TRBJ1-1; D unclear. This CDR3 has 11 residues. V lost 6 bases, J lost 7 bases, and 9 bases lay in between. The germline V gene has CDR1 MDHEN and CDR2 SYDVKM. CDR3 sequence: CASRLGLEAFF. The CDR3 DNA reads TGTGCCAGCAGGTTAGGCCTTGAAGCTTTCTTT.

This clone was observed once. CDR3 region: CASGSGQGFNQPQHF. The CDR3 coding sequence is TGTGCCAGCGGGTCGGGACAGGGGTTTAATCAGCCCCAGCATTTT. The rearrangement joins TRBV28 to TRBJ1-5; TRBD1 aligns across 10 bases. Unmatched junction bases numbered 8, after V lost 8 bases and J lost 4 bases. Germline values: CDR1 MDHEN, CDR2 SYDVKM. The CDR3 length is 15 residues.

The chain employs TRBV4-1 and TRBJ1-1; D perhaps matches TRBD1 (6 bases). The CDR3 has 14 amino acids. V was clipped by 2 bases and J by 4 bases, with 11 bases between them. Germline lookup yields CDR1 MGHRA and CDR2 YSYEKL. In DNA form, the CDR3 reads TGCGCCAGCAGCCAACCAGGGGAGGGCACTGAAGCTTTCTTT. Protein product: CASSQPGEGTEAFF.

This clone is a singleton in its sample. The chain recombines TRBV5-1 with TRBJ2-7; 8 bases fit TRBD1. CDR1 is SGHRS, CDR2 YFSETQ, per germline. J gave up 2 bases and V 4 bases, and 8 bases lay outside the gene matches. This CDR3 is 15 amino acids long. This chain's CDR3 is CASSPGQGPAYEQYF. The CDR3 DNA is TGCGCCAGCAGCCCCGGACAGGGCCCTGCCTACGAGCAGTACTTC.

The genes are TRBV27 and TRBJ2-5, with D tentatively TRBD2 (5 bases). V gave up 2 bases and J gave up 5 bases, with 18 bases separating them. CDR3 length: 16 amino acids. In germline, CDR1 is MNHEY, CDR2 SMNVEV (reference sequence). Written as DNA, the CDR3 is TGTGCCAGCAGTTTAGTACGGACTCCGGCAGGCGAGACCCAGTACTTC. As protein: CASSLVRTPAGETQYF.